These 12 T cell receptor beta chains were all obtained from the same sample, sequenced in a study of STAT5B mutations in CD4+ large granular lymphocyte leukemia. Generated by immunoSEQ multiplex PCR, the TCRdb table keeps only in-frame clones and is missing some. This sample carries about 45,000 clones, roughly 85% of them seen once, and the ten largest clones take about 3%. Specimen: CD4+ T cells from blood buffy coats. The receptor set was obtained from a human donor in good health.

A few counts support this clone. The chain carries TRBV7-3 and TRBJ1-1; possible D gene TRBD1, 5 bases. With 7 bases removed from V and 0 bases from J, the gap between germline ends came to 15 bases. Germline assignment: CDR1 SGHTA and CDR2 FQGTGA. The CDR3 sequence is 15 residues long. The CDR3 DNA is TGTGCCAGCAAGGCGGCCGGGACCCTGAACACTGAAGCTTTCTTT. Protein sequence: CASKAAGTLNTEAFF.

The CDR3 protein is CASSLKRTYGYTF. The DNA for the CDR3 is TGTGCCAGCAGTTTAAAGAGAACCTATGGCTACACCTTC. The genes are TRBV27 and TRBJ1-2; no definite D call. V was clipped by 2 bases and J by 4 bases, with 8 bases between them. This CDR3 is 13 amino acids long. Germline assignment: CDR1 MNHEY and CDR2 SMNVEV (reference sequence).

The chain recombines TRBV30 with TRBJ2-1, with D maybe TRBD2 (5 bases). Trimming left V 2 bases short and J 4 bases short, with 24 bases between. This CDR3 is 18 amino acids long. Germline CDR1 GTSNPN, CDR2 SVGIG (reference sequence). DNA for the CDR3: TGTGCCTGGAGTTTTGCCCGTGGTGCAGCGGCGATATACAATGAGCAGTTCTTC. Translation gives CAWSFARGAAAIYNEQFF.

The chain employs TRBV5-4 and TRBJ2-5; TRBD1 matches at 8 bases. The J call may not be correct, given that the DNA end is closer to TRBJ2-7. The CDR3 runs to 13 residues. Germline-derived CDR1 and CDR2 are SGHNT and YYREEE (reference sequence). CDR3 residues: CASSLGDRYEQYF. CDR3 nucleotides: TGTGCCAGCAGCTTAGGGGACAGGTACGAGCAGTACTTC.

This clone was detected only a few times. The genes are TRBV30 and TRBJ2-3, with D possibly called TRBD1 or TRBD2 (5 bases each). Germline V gives CDR1 GTSNPN, CDR2 SVGIG (reference sequence). Trimming took 0 bases from V and 4 from J, leaving 11 bases between them. The CDR3 contains 14 residues. Here the CDR3 reads CAWSVGGEADTQYF. In DNA form, the CDR3 reads TGTGCCTGGAGTGTTGGGGGAGAGGCAGATACGCAGTATTTT.

This rearrangement joins TRBV5-6 to TRBJ1-1; D may be TRBD1 (5 bases). CDR1 is SGHDT and CDR2 is YYEEEE in the germline V gene. V was cut by 3 bases and J by 2 bases, with 8 bases left in between. This CDR3 comprises 13 residues. The CDR3 is CASSWGRNTEAFF. Here the CDR3 DNA reads TGTGCCAGCAGCTGGGGCAGAAACACTGAAGCTTTCTTT.

The chain uses TRBV28 and TRBJ2-5; 7 bases align to TRBD1. Germline CDR1 MDHEN, CDR2 SYDVKM. CDR3 size: 19 residues. With V trimmed by 6 bases and J by 0 bases, 19 bases remained unmatched. Here the CDR3 DNA reads TGTGCCAGCAGATCCTTGGGACAGAGAGCCCTATGGTACCAAGAGACCCAGTACTTC. It yields the protein CASRSLGQRALWYQETQYF.

This chain links TRBV5-4 with TRBJ2-1; 8 nucleotides align to TRBD2. The J segment lost 4 bases and the V segment lost 4 bases, leaving 13 bases of the junction unmatched. Per the germline V gene, CDR1 is SGHNT and CDR2 is YYREEE (reference sequence). The CDR3 is made up of 17 amino acids. The CDR3 DNA reads TGTGCCAGCAGCCCCGGGGCGGCTAGCGGGTTTTACAATGAGCAGTTCTTC. Its translation is CASSPGAASGFYNEQFF.

The CDR3 protein is CASRLQGPSNQPQHF. The CDR3 DNA sequence: TGTGCCAGCAGATTACAGGGGCCTAGCAATCAGCCCCAGCATTTT. The J gene is TRBJ1-5, the V gene TRBV6-1, with 7 bases lining up with TRBD1. With 6 bases clipped from V and 0 bases from J, the junction kept 5 bases outside the gene matches. The CDR3 sequence is 15 residues long. CDR1 and CDR2 from the germline V gene are MNHNS and SASEGT.

The gene calls are TRBV11-2 and TRBJ2-5; 8 bases agree with TRBD2. CDR3 length equals 16 residues. Unmatched junction bases numbered 7, after V lost 1 base and J lost 3 bases. Germline CDR1 SGHAT, CDR2 FQNNGV. The CDR3: CASSLGALAGKETQYF. As DNA, the CDR3 is TGTGCCAGCAGCTTAGGGGCTCTAGCGGGTAAAGAGACCCAGTACTTC.

A remark on this clone: An end of the junction differs from the germline gene, which may be a read error. This chain links TRBV6-5 with TRBJ2-1; 9 nucleotides match TRBD2. CDR3 length: 11 residues. Looked up from germline, CDR1 is MNHEY and CDR2 is SVGAGI. Here the CDR3 reads CASSLAGEVVF. In nucleotides, the CDR3 is TGTGCCAGCAGTTTAGCGGGAGAAGTAGTCTTC.

The chain recombines TRBV5-1 with TRBJ2-7, with a weak D call TRBD1 (6 bases). Germline CDR1 is SGHRS and CDR2 is YFSETQ. The ends were cut back, 1 base at V and 3 bases at J, with 14 bases in the middle. The CDR3 runs to 15 residues. CDR3 protein: CASSLLGTRDYEQYF. The CDR3, as DNA: TGCGCCAGCAGCTTGCTCGGGACAAGGGACTACGAGCAGTACTTC.